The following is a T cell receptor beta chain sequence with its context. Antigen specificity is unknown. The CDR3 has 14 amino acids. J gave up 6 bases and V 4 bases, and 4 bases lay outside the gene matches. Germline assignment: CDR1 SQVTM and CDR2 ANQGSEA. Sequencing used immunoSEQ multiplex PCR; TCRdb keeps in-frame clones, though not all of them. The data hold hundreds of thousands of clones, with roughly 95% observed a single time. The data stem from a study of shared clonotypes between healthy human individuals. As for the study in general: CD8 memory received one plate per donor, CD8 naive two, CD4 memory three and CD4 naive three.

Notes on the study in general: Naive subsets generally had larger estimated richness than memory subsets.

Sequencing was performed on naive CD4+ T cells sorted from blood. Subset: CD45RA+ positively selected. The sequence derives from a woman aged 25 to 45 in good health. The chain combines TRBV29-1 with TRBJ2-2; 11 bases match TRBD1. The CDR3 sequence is CSVVRDRGSGELFF. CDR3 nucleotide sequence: TGCAGCGTTGTTAGGGACAGGGGGTCCGGGGAGCTGTTTTTT.